The rows below give T cell receptor beta chains drawn from one sample of a study of blood T cell repertoires in COVID-19. Using immunoSEQ multiplex PCR, the repertoire was profiled, and TCRdb retains in-frame clones only, with some absent. In the table there are around 190,000 clones, approximately 91% of which are singletons. Input material: peripheral blood. Receptors were obtained from a man over 45 with COVID-19, enrolled during active disease. The conserved cysteine and the conserved F or W are not part of the CDR3 here. Clone size is not always given. Where it is, it says once, few, many or a class for expanded clones.

v_call	j_call	cdr3_length	clone_size	cdr3_aa
TRBV18	TRBJ1-3	13	-	ASSSGQGTANTIY
TRBV3-1/TRBV3-2	TRBJ2-2	10	-	ASSRDTGELF
TRBV5-6	TRBJ1-4	13	once	ASSPWDRRNEKLF
TRBV5-1	TRBJ2-5	12	-	ASSLTSDAETQY
TRBV2	TRBJ2-7	12	-	ASSVAQGAYEQY
TRBV19	TRBJ2-7	14	-	ASSISGRASSYEQY
TRBV2	TRBJ1-6	14	-	ASSVQGPSYNSPLH
TRBV24-1	TRBJ1-5	12	-	ATSDSTGTQPQH
TRBV7-6	TRBJ2-2	15	many	ASSLERQGLAGLQLF
TRBV7-3	TRBJ2-6	13	once	ASSPGNSGANVLT
TRBV18	TRBJ2-5	11	-	ASYRGVQETQY
TRBV7-9	TRBJ1-4	12	-	ASSPGQANEKLF
TRBV5-1	TRBJ2-1	14	-	ASSRTPSGGADEQF
TRBV24-1	TRBJ2-1	12	-	ATRGGSSYNEQF
TRBV5-4	TRBJ2-5	14	-	ASSGSGGLSSETQY
TRBV30	TRBJ2-7	11	-	AWSETASHEQY
TRBV15	TRBJ2-7	14	-	ATSREATGLAGEQY
TRBV4-2	TRBJ2-3	14	-	ASSQAGTSSTDTQY
TRBV29-1	TRBJ1-3	12	-	SANDRAAGNTIY
TRBV2	TRBJ2-7	13	-	ASMGPGQGVSEQY
TRBV5-8	TRBJ2-1	12	-	ASPRPGQYNEQF
TRBV6-5	TRBJ2-7	12	few	ASSYSRGEYEQY
TRBV9	TRBJ1-4	15	-	ASSPAGRDRVPEKLF